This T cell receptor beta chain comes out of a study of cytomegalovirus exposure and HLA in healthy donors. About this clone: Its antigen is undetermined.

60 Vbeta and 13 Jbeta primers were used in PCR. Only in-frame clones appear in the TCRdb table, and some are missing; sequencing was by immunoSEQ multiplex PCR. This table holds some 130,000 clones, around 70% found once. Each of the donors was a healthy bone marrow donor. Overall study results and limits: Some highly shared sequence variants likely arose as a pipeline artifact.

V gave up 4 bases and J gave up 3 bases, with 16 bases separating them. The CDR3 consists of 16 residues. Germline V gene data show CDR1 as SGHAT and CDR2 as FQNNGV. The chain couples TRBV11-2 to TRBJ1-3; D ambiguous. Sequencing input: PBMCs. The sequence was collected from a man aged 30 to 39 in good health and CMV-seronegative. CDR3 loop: CASSSYVRGFGNTIYF. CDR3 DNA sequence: TGTGCCAGCAGCTCTTACGTTCGGGGTTTTGGAAACACCATATATTTT. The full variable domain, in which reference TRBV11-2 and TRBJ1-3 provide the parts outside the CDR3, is EAGVAQSPRYKIIEKRQSVAFWCNPISGHATLYWYQQILGQGPKLLIQFQNNGVVDDSQLPKDRFSAERLKGVDSTLKIQPAKLEDSAVYLCASSSYVRGFGNTIYFGEGSWLTVV.